Detailed here is one T cell receptor beta chain. Treatment of the sample: roughly 19 received Ad26.COV2.S at low or high dose, single or two shots; about 5 received placebo; per-sample allocation not given. Material that was analyzed had been drawn on day 63 after the first vaccine or placebo injection. Recruitment in Boston yielded a donor of adult age, 18-55 years. The CDR3 contains 12 residues. V lost 4 bases to trimming and J lost 1 base, with 4 bases between them. This specimen belongs to a study of Ad26.COV2.S vaccination and SARS-CoV-2 variants. Looking at the study overall: Intramuscular Ad26.COV2.S doses were given once or twice, 56 days apart.

The method was immunoSEQ multiplex PCR; TCRdb's version includes in-frame clones alone and lacks a portion of them. The data contain 300,000 to 400,000 clones, roughly 91% of them seen just once; the ten biggest clones take up roughly 3.1%. V and J are TRBV12-3 or TRBV12-4 and TRBJ1-2, with D uncertain. The source of this sequence is a person aged 18-65 years who received the Ad26.COV2.S COVID-19 vaccine or a placebo. Sequencing was performed on peripheral blood, taken in a trial of Ad26.COV2.S vaccine versus placebo. CDR3 region: CASSSLNYGYTF. CDR3 DNA: TGTGCCAGCAGTTCCCTTAACTATGGCTACACCTTC.